The table lists the clone carrying this T cell receptor (beta chain) with many counts. Its specificity is not known. The source of the sample is a study of breast tumors, draining lymph nodes, adjacent tissues. MiXCR, run by TCRdb on the multiplex PCR reads, gives a single entry per CDR3 protein. The sample includes over 100,000 distinct CDR3 sequences, 20% to 25% of them seen just once. Breast cancer patients provided tissue from their axillary draining lymph nodes. General study points: Tumor repertoires ranked between lymph nodes and nontumor tissue in diversity, with V and J gene preferences. Tumor T cell lymph node origin was a supported hypothesis, not proven. Compared with basal-like, luminal-like tumors shared significantly more repertoire with nontumor tissue. Data fit most tumor T cells coming from lymph node, expanding in tumor.

The CDR3 runs 14 residues. The J segment lost 3 bases and the V segment lost 8 bases, leaving 9 bases of the junction unmatched. Germline V gene lookup returns CDR1 GTSNPN and CDR2 SVGIG (reference sequence). This rearrangement joins TRBV30 to TRBJ1-3; 8 bases agree with TRBD1. The TCR sequence derives from a female donor with breast cancer. Some clones in this sample may be carry-over from other donors' samples. Material for sequencing was axillary lymph node tissue. CDR3 region: CAAPARGLGNTIYF. The CDR3 nucleotides are TGTGCCGCTCCGGCCAGGGGGCTTGGAAACACCATATATTTT.